The 22 T cell receptor beta chains below were found in one sample sequenced in a study of blood T cell repertoires in COVID-19. TCRdb keeps only in-frame clones here, not all; method: immunoSEQ multiplex PCR. The top ten clones hold roughly 2.6% of a sample with roughly 120,000 clones, under 80% of them seen once. Material: peripheral blood. The receptors originated from a man in his forties or fifties with acute or convalescent COVID-19.

This chain uses TRBV4-1 with TRBJ1-6, with unresolved D. The V gene lost 0 bases and the J gene lost 5 bases, with 11 bases spanning the gap. Germline V gene sequence: CDR1 MGHRA, CDR2 YSYEKL. This CDR3 is 16 amino acids long. The DNA for the CDR3 is TGCGCCAGCAGCCAAGATCCGGGTATCCATAATTCACCCCTCCACTTT. Protein sequence: CASSQDPGIHNSPLHF.

In its sample, this clone was seen a few times. V usage is TRBV5-1 and J usage is TRBJ2-7; 8 bases are a match to TRBD1. V gave up 4 bases and J gave up 3 bases; unmatched junction bases: 6. CDR1 is SGHRS and CDR2 is YFSETQ in the germline V gene. The CDR3 is 14 residues long. DNA for the CDR3: TGCGCCAGCAGCACCTGGGACAGGAGCTACGAGCAGTACTTC. Its translation: CASSTWDRSYEQYF. Looking up the rest from reference TRBV5-1 and TRBJ2-7 gives the full variable domain: KAGVTQTPRYLIKTRGQQVTLSCSPISGHRSVSWYQQTPGQGLQFLFEYFSETQRNKGNFPGRFSGRQFSNSRSEMNVSTLELGDSALYLCASSTWDRSYEQYFGPGTRLTVT.

This chain links TRBV30 with TRBJ1-3; D is possibly TRBD1 (6 bases). CDR1 is GTSNPN, CDR2 SVGIG, per germline (reference sequence). V lost 5 bases, J lost 1 base, and 12 bases lay in between. The CDR3 is 14 residues long. The CDR3 DNA sequence: TGTGCCTGGTCTCCGGGGACATCTGGAAACACCATATATTTT. It codes for CAWSPGTSGNTIYF.

J is TRBJ2-5 and V is TRBV11-2; 10 bases match TRBD2. The CDR3 consists of 15 residues. Germline assignment: CDR1 SGHAT and CDR2 FQNNGV. V trimming: 0 bases; J trimming: 5 bases; junction bases outside the gene matches: 3. CDR3 nucleotide sequence: TGTGCCAGCAGCTTAGAAGCGGGAGGGAAGGAGACCCAGTACTTC. Its protein product is CASSLEAGGKETQYF. Filled out from reference TRBV11-2 and TRBJ2-5, the complete variable domain reads EAGVAQSPRYKIIEKRQSVAFWCNPISGHATLYWYQQILGQGPKLLIQFQNNGVVDDSQLPKDRFSAERLKGVDSTLKIQPAKLEDSAVYLCASSLEAGGKETQYFGPGTRLLVL.

The J gene is TRBJ1-4, the V gene TRBV19; weak D call: TRBD1 (6 bases). This CDR3 spans 14 amino acids. Per germline, CDR1 LNHDA and CDR2 SQIVND (reference sequence). V dropped 3 bases and J dropped 5 bases, with 10 bases sitting between them. CDR3 protein: CASSMLQGNEKLFF. CDR3 in DNA: TGTGCCAGTAGTATGTTACAGGGAAATGAAAAACTGTTTTTT.

The rearrangement links TRBV5-6 to TRBJ2-5; 8 positions match TRBD1. J gave up 5 bases and V 3 bases, and 6 bases lay outside the gene matches. CDR1 is SGHDT and CDR2 is YYEEEE in the germline V gene. This CDR3 is built from 14 residues. CDR3 loop: CASSWWTGRETQYF. CDR3 sequence (DNA): TGTGCCAGCAGCTGGTGGACAGGGAGGGAGACCCAGTACTTC.

J is TRBJ2-7 and V is TRBV6-2 or TRBV6-3; D is perhaps TRBD1 (6 bases). Trimming took 4 bases from V and 7 from J, leaving 17 bases between them. Looked up from germline, CDR1 is MNHEY and CDR2 is SVGEGT. The CDR3 sequence is 14 residues long. The CDR3 spells CASSSDRNPWEQYF. For the CDR3, the DNA is TGTGCCAGCAGTTCTGACAGGAACCCTTGGGAGCAGTACTTC.

The chain's CDR3 is CASSQYRGGRNEQFF. CDR3 sequence (DNA): TGTGCCAGCAGCCAATACCGGGGGGGGCGGAATGAGCAGTTCTTC. This rearrangement joins TRBV14 to TRBJ2-1; 8 bases fit TRBD2. After removal of 2 bases from V and 7 bases from J, the junction contained 7 bases not matched to a gene. The CDR3 totals 15 residues. Per germline, CDR1 SGHDN and CDR2 FVKESK.

This sequence joins TRBV7-3 and TRBJ1-3; 8 bases match TRBD1. Germline lookup yields CDR1 SGHTA and CDR2 FQGTGA. The CDR3 is 15 amino acids. Losses at the gene ends were 2 bases for V and 4 bases for J; bases not matched to a gene: 4. This CDR3 is CASSLRTGPGNTIYF. DNA for the CDR3: TGTGCCAGCAGCTTACGGACAGGGCCGGGAAACACCATATATTTT.

The chain joins TRBV7-9 to TRBJ1-1; D is possibly TRBD1 (5 bases). Germline loops: CDR1 SEHNR, CDR2 FQNEAQ (reference sequence). The V and J ends lost 4 bases and 5 bases respectively, with 17 bases between them. This CDR3 is 15 amino acids long. CDR3 region: CASSSTQGGETEAFF. CDR3 sequence (DNA): TGTGCCAGCAGCTCGACTCAGGGAGGGGAAACTGAAGCTTTCTTT.

The gene calls are TRBV27 and TRBJ1-1, with 7 bases identical to TRBD1. CDR1 and CDR2 (germline): MNHEY, SMNVEV (reference sequence). Trimming at V came to 3 bases and at J to 5 bases, leaving 6 bases not matched to a gene. This CDR3 comprises 14 residues. The CDR3 bases are TGTGCCAGCAGTTTGACCGGGACAGATACTGAAGCTTTCTTT. Its protein product is CASSLTGTDTEAFF.

This clone came up once. V usage is TRBV18 and J usage is TRBJ2-3; D is unresolved. In germline, CDR1 is KGHSH, CDR2 LQKENI. This CDR3 has 15 amino acids. The V end was cut by 2 bases, the J end by 4 bases, with 13 bases between. CDR3 amino acids: CASSPIVASPDTQYF. The CDR3 region has the DNA TGTGCCAGCTCACCAATCGTCGCGAGCCCAGATACGCAGTATTTT.

This clone appeared once. The chain couples TRBV24-1 to TRBJ1-3, with TRBD1 as a possible D gene (5 bases). CDR3 size: 15 residues. Germline V gene sequence: CDR1 KGHDR, CDR2 SFDVKD. Trimming shortened V by 2 bases and J by 0 bases, and 7 bases separated the two germline ends. The CDR3 nucleotides are TGTGCCACCAGTGATTCACAGGACTCTGGAAACACCATATATTTT. It is translated as CATSDSQDSGNTIYF.

The rearrangement links TRBV6-5 to TRBJ2-2, with D uncertain. This CDR3 region has 14 residues. Germline-derived CDR1 and CDR2 are MNHEY and SVGAGI. Deletions cut 7 bases from V and 1 base from J, with 10 bases between. The CDR3 reads CASIPSRNTGELFF. The CDR3, as DNA: TGTGCCAGCATTCCTTCCCGGAACACCGGGGAGCTGTTTTTT.

The chain recombines TRBV5-1 with TRBJ2-5; 10 bases fit TRBD1. V trimming: 0 bases; J trimming: 4 bases; junction bases outside the gene matches: 3. The CDR3 length is 15 residues. Per germline, CDR1 SGHRS and CDR2 YFSETQ. The CDR3 protein is CASSLAGDRGETQYF. The CDR3 nucleotides read TGCGCCAGCAGCTTGGCCGGGGACAGGGGAGAGACCCAGTACTTC.

CDR3 residues: CASSPPSAGGAYEQYF. In DNA, the CDR3 is TGTGCCAGCAGCCCTCCTTCAGCGGGAGGGGCGTACGAGCAGTACTTC. The chain has TRBV7-9 and TRBJ2-7, with 10 bases aligning to TRBD2. V lost 5 bases to trimming and J lost 4 bases; unmatched junction nucleotides: 11. Germline CDR1 reads SEHNR; CDR2 reads FQNEAQ (reference sequence). This CDR3 spans 16 amino acids.

This chain uses TRBV19 with TRBJ2-1; 7 bases fit TRBD2. The CDR3 is 15 residues long. Germline V lookup: CDR1 LNHDA, CDR2 SQIVND (reference sequence). V gave up 5 bases and J gave up 3 bases; unmatched junction bases: 7. For the CDR3, the DNA is TGTGCCAGTAGTTTCCTTGGCGGGGGCTACAATGAGCAGTTCTTC. Translated: CASSFLGGGYNEQFF.

This sequence joins TRBV3-1 (or the pseudogene TRBV3-2) and TRBJ1-6; no clear D gene. The germline V gene encodes CDR1 LGHDT and CDR2 YNNKEL (reference sequence). The CDR3 is made up of 13 amino acids. V was pared by 3 bases and J by 5 bases, with 5 bases between. DNA for the CDR3: TGTGCCAGCAGCCAGGGCGATAATTCACCCCTCCACTTT. Protein: CASSQGDNSPLHF.

This clone appeared once. The chain combines TRBV6-2 or TRBV6-3 with TRBJ2-1; weak D call: TRBD1 (6 bases). The CDR3 runs to 16 residues. Germline values: CDR1 MNHEY, CDR2 SVGEGT. V lost 5 bases and J 9 bases, leaving 23 bases between the germline ends. CDR3 sequence: CASSNPRQRGLAEQFF. In nucleotides, the CDR3 is TGTGCCAGCAGTAACCCGAGACAGAGGGGGTTGGCTGAGCAGTTCTTC.

There are a few counts of this clone. The chain uses TRBV5-1 and TRBJ1-6; D remains unclear. Germline V lookup: CDR1 SGHRS, CDR2 YFSETQ. Trimming removed 0 bases from V and 7 bases from J, with 8 bases in between. CDR3 length: 14 amino acids. CDR3 DNA: TGCGCCAGCAGCTTGGGTGAGAGGAATTCACCCCTCCACTTT. This sequence encodes CASSLGERNSPLHF.

This clone was seen only a few times. The chain has TRBV24-1 and TRBJ2-7, with 7 bases matching TRBD1. After removal of 3 bases from V and 6 bases from J, the junction contained 10 bases not matched to a gene. The CDR3 runs to 15 residues. CDR1 is KGHDR, CDR2 SFDVKD, per germline. CDR3 sequence: CATSDGDRPWVEQYF. CDR3 nucleotide sequence: TGTGCCACCAGTGATGGGGACAGACCCTGGGTCGAGCAGTACTTC.

J is TRBJ2-1 and V is TRBV3-1 (or the pseudogene TRBV3-2), with a weak D call TRBD2 (6 bases). Trimming left V 2 bases short and J 5 bases short, with 10 bases between. The CDR3 spans 14 residues. Per the germline V gene, CDR1 is LGHDT and CDR2 is YNNKEL (reference sequence). The CDR3 DNA reads as TGTGCCAGCAGCCAACGCGGGGCGGACAATGAGCAGTTCTTC. Protein: CASSQRGADNEQFF.